This TCR beta chain was retrieved from a study of CD8 T cells in Susac syndrome. Broader study findings: Individuals included in the TCR sequencing and HLA analysis were acknowledged by the study to be relatively few in number.

Reverse transcription of about 0.5 to 1 ug RNA used random hexamers. TCRdb reprocessed the immunoSEQ multiplex PCR reads with MiXCR, giving one entry per CDR3 protein. Here the sample spans about 120,000 distinct CDR3 sequences, 85% to 95% being singletons. Trimming took off 3 bases at V and 0 bases at J, with 5 bases between the two ends. The CDR3 totals 14 residues. The count of this clonotype is one. Its antigen remains unknown. Through negative isolation, CD4+ and CD8+ T cells were obtained, while TEMRA cells were enriched using FACS. This sequence joins TRBV12-3 or TRBV12-4 and TRBJ1-4; the D is unclear. This receptor was identified in a human donor in good health. The sample taken for sequencing was CD4+ T cells from PBMCs. The DNA for the CDR3 is TGTGCCAGCAGTTTTGCATCAACTAATGAAAAACTGTTTTTT. Protein sequence: CASSFASTNEKLFF.